This T cell receptor (beta chain) originates from a study of graft-versus-host responses after intestinal transplantation. Background on the study: Isolated intestinal, liver-intestinal, or multivisceral transplants were what recipients had. The whole recipient group had anti-thymocyte globulin induction followed by tacrolimus and steroids for two to three years.

Whole-study findings and limits: In recipient marrow, GvH clones were found, and some appeared first in ileum or blood.

Germline loops: CDR1 SGDLS, CDR2 YYNGEE. Trimming removed 2 bases at V and 7 bases at J, with 15 bases between. This CDR3 is built from 14 residues. Concerning this clone itself: Its specificity is unknown.

Here immunoSEQ multiplex PCR was the method, and the copy in TCRdb shows in-frame clones only, minus some. Among 90,000 to 120,000 clones listed, roughly 86% were seen once. Specimen: unstimulated CD4+ T cells sorted from spleen or lymph node cells, collected before transplant. The chain joins TRBV9 to TRBJ1-2, with TRBD1 as a possible D gene (6 bases). The receptor was derived from a human donor who was the organ donor for an intestinal transplant. The CDR3 bases are TGTGCCAGCAGCGTTGAACAGGGCGTGGCTGGCTACACCTTC. Translated, it gives CASSVEQGVAGYTF. Full variable domain (missing parts from reference TRBV9 and TRBJ1-2): DSGVTQTPKHLITATGQRVTLRCSPRSGDLSVYWYQQSLDQGLQFLIQYYNGEERAKGNILERFSAQQFPDLHSELNLSSLELGDSALYFCASSVEQGVAGYTFGSGTRLTVV.